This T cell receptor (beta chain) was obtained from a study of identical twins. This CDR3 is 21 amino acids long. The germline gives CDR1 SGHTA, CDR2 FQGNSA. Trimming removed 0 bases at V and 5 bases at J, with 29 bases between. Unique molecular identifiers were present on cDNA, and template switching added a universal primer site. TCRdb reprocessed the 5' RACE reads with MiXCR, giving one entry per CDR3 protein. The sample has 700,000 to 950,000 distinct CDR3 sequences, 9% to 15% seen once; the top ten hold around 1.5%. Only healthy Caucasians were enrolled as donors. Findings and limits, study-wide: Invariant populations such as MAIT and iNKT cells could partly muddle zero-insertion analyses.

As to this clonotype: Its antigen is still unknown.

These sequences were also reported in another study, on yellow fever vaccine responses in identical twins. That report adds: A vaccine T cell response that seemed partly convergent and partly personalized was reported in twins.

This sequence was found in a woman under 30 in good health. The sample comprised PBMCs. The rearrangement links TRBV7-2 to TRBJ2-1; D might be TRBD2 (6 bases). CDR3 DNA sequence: TGTGCCAGCAGCTTAGCGCTAAGGCGGGGAAAAACGGCTGGTCCACACAATGAGCAGTTCTTC. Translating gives CASSLALRRGKTAGPHNEQFF.